This T cell receptor beta chain was recorded in a study of blood T cell repertoires in COVID-19. Looking at the study overall: Both acute and convalescent COVID-19 samples were obtained from the United States, Italy and Spain. Nucleic acid was either cDNA or gDNA, and it came from T cells, B-cell-depleted T cells, or PBMCs.

The J segment lost 0 bases and the V segment lost 4 bases, leaving 8 bases of the junction unmatched. The length of the CDR3 is 17 residues. Germline V gene data show CDR1 as SGHNT and CDR2 as YYREEE (reference sequence). In the source study's methods: Reference gene primer amplification in the assay estimated nucleated cell counts. Data came from immunoSEQ multiplex PCR; TCRdb stores just in-frame clones and leaves some out. That table supplies the V and J calls and clone size; D and trimming were determined from the DNA. The table includes 130,000 to 150,000 clones, roughly 80% detected once. This TCR came from a woman in her 40s with active or convalescent COVID-19. The sample comprised peripheral blood. The genes are TRBV5-4 and TRBJ1-5, with 9 positions matching TRBD1. The CDR3 region is CASSPGTGLFSNQPQHF. In DNA, the CDR3 is TGTGCCAGCAGCCCCGGGACAGGGCTATTTAGCAATCAGCCCCAGCATTTT.